A selection of T cell receptor beta chains follows, all from one sample in a study of shared clonotypes between healthy human individuals. The repertoire was sequenced with immunoSEQ multiplex PCR; TCRdb's copy has only in-frame clones and lacks some. The sample has over 2 million clones, less than 95% seen once; the top ten hold approximately 0.41%. Source material: naive CD4+ T cells from PBMCs. Receptor source: a man between 18 and 35 years old in good health. Some clones in this sample may be carry-over from other donors' samples. Each CDR3 is given with its conserved first and last residue. A D gene is named only where the DNA matches it firmly. Clone size is not always given. Where it is, it says once, few, many or a class for expanded clones.

cdr3_aa cdr3_nt v_call clone_size j_call d_call
CASSDGGREQFF TGTGCCAGCAGTGATGGCGGAAGGGAGCAGTTCTTC TRBV2 - TRBJ2-1 -
CASSQGLAGGRYEQYF TGTGCCAGCAGCCAGGGACTAGCGGGAGGGCGTTACGAGCAGTACTTC TRBV14 once TRBJ2-7 TRBD2
CASSPLSGQLTDTQYF TGTGCCAGCTCACCACTTTCAGGACAACTCACAGATACGCAGTATTTT TRBV18 - TRBJ2-3 -
CASRKKGGADTEAFF TGTGCCAGCAGAAAAAAAGGGGGCGCAGACACTGAAGCTTTCTTT TRBV7-9 - TRBJ1-1 TRBD1
CASSLGQGKSYGYTF TGCGCCAGCAGCTTAGGCCAGGGGAAAAGCTATGGCTACACCTTC TRBV5-1 - TRBJ1-2 -
CASNRVAKNIQYF TGTGCCAGTAACAGGGTGGCCAAAAACATTCAGTACTTC TRBV7-3 - TRBJ2-4 -
CASSFRGDGTGELFF TGTGCCAGCAGCTTTCGGGGGGACGGAACCGGGGAGCTGTTTTTT TRBV11-2 - TRBJ2-2 TRBD2
CSVGRYGDEQFF TGCAGCGTTGGTCGCTACGGCGATGAGCAGTTCTTC TRBV29-1 - TRBJ2-1 -
CASSLRGDGVVPDTQYF TGTGCCAGCAGCTTGAGGGGCGACGGCGTAGTTCCGGATACGCAGTATTTT TRBV7-6 - TRBJ2-3 -
CSVLGLAENTDTQYF TGCAGCGTTCTGGGACTAGCGGAAAACACAGATACGCAGTATTTT TRBV29-1 - TRBJ2-3 TRBD2
CAISGTSGGPTDTQYF TGTGCCATCAGTGGGACTAGCGGGGGACCCACAGATACGCAGTATTTT TRBV10-3 - TRBJ2-3 TRBD2
CAIMAGPGNTIYF TGTGCCATCATGGCGGGTCCTGGAAACACCATATATTTT TRBV10-3 few TRBJ1-3 -
CASSLASRADTIYF TGTGCCAGCAGCTTAGCGTCCAGGGCCGACACCATATATTTT TRBV7-9 - TRBJ1-3 -
CSGSGLARISTDTQYF TGCAGCGGCTCGGGACTAGCGAGAATCAGCACAGATACGCAGTATTTT TRBV29-1 - TRBJ2-3 TRBD2
CAISDSGLGTDTQYF TGTGCCATCAGTGACTCGGGACTGGGCACAGATACGCAGTATTTT TRBV10-3 once TRBJ2-3 -
CASSQDGRDQPQHF TGCGCCAGCAGCCAAGATGGCAGGGACCAGCCCCAGCATTTT TRBV4-1 few TRBJ1-5 -
CASSLDGGRGIYEQFF TGCGCCAGCAGCTTGGATGGCGGGAGGGGTATCTATGAGCAGTTCTTC TRBV5-1 - TRBJ2-1 TRBD2
CASAGGNEQFF TGTGCCAGCGCGGGGGGGAATGAGCAGTTCTTC TRBV5-4 - TRBJ2-1 TRBD2
CASSLGTTLSYNEQFF TGTGCCAGCAGTTTGGGGACTACCCTCTCCTACAATGAGCAGTTCTTC TRBV6-5 - TRBJ2-1 TRBD2
CASSEQASSYNEQFF TGTGCCAGCAGTGAACAGGCCAGCTCCTACAATGAGCAGTTCTTC TRBV2 - TRBJ2-1 -
CASSQVGGLLHTGANVLTF TGTGCCAGCAGCCAAGTCGGGGGGCTTCTTCATACTGGGGCCAACGTCCTGACTTTC TRBV7-8 - TRBJ2-6 -
CATSREAFSGNTIYF TGTGCCACCAGCAGAGAGGCCTTCTCTGGAAACACCATATATTTT TRBV15 few TRBJ1-3 -
CASSAHRDFSYEQYF TGTGCCAGTAGTGCACACCGGGACTTTTCCTACGAGCAGTACTTC TRBV19 - TRBJ2-7 -
CASSPPTGPSTDTQYF TGTGCCAGCTCACCACCAACGGGACCCAGCACAGATACGCAGTATTTT TRBV18 once TRBJ2-3 -
CASSLGSSNQPQHF TGCGCCAGCAGCCTAGGGAGTAGCAATCAGCCCCAGCATTTT TRBV5-1 once TRBJ1-5 -
CASSPGGGNQPQHF TGTGCCAGCTCGCCCGGGGGGGGCAATCAGCCCCAGCATTTT TRBV18 - TRBJ1-5 -
CASRQDRLSGELFF TGTGCCAGCAGGCAGGACAGACTGTCCGGGGAGCTGTTTTTT TRBV6-1 - TRBJ2-2 -
CASFSGGSYEQYF TGCGCCAGCTTTAGCGGGGGCTCCTACGAGCAGTACTTC TRBV10-2 - TRBJ2-7 TRBD2
CASAPWGGAETDTQYF TGTGCCAGTGCTCCCTGGGGGGGGGCAGAAACAGATACGCAGTATTTT TRBV19 - TRBJ2-3 -
CASSELAAQETQYF TGTGCCAGCAGTGAATTGGCGGCCCAAGAGACCCAGTACTTC TRBV25-1 - TRBJ2-5 -
CASSSYRNTEAFF TGTGCCAGCAGCTCGTACAGGAACACTGAAGCTTTCTTT TRBV7-9 few TRBJ1-1 -
CASSQVLQGAYEQYF TGCGCCAGCAGCCAAGTGTTGCAGGGGGCGTACGAGCAGTACTTC TRBV4-1 - TRBJ2-7 TRBD1
CASSRTQETNEKLFF TGTGCCAGCAGTCGGACGCAGGAAACTAATGAAAAACTGTTTTTT TRBV28 - TRBJ1-4 -
CASSGGGGIQPQHF TGTGCCAGCAGTGGGGGAGGTGGTATTCAGCCCCAGCATTTT TRBV28 - TRBJ1-5 -
CASSQRQGAETEAFF TGTGCCAGCAGCCAAAGACAGGGGGCTGAAACTGAAGCTTTCTTT TRBV7-2 - TRBJ1-1 TRBD1
CASSSPGQGAGNEQFF TGTGCCAGCAGTTCCCCGGGACAGGGGGCTGGAAATGAGCAGTTCTTC TRBV28 once TRBJ2-1 TRBD1
CATSRDRERGNTGELFF TGTGCCACCAGCAGAGATAGGGAGCGGGGGAACACCGGGGAGCTGTTTTTT TRBV15 - TRBJ2-2 TRBD2
CASSLGVYWGANTEAFF TGTGCCAGCAGCTTGGGTGTTTACTGGGGGGCCAACACTGAAGCTTTCTTT TRBV5-8 - TRBJ1-1 -
CASSGSGTGGGEQYF TGCGCCAGCAGCGGCTCCGGGACAGGTGGAGGCGAGCAGTACTTC TRBV5-1 - TRBJ2-7 TRBD1
CSVRQGQSSYEQYF TGCAGCGTGCGACAGGGCCAGAGCTCCTACGAGCAGTACTTC TRBV29-1 - TRBJ2-7 TRBD1